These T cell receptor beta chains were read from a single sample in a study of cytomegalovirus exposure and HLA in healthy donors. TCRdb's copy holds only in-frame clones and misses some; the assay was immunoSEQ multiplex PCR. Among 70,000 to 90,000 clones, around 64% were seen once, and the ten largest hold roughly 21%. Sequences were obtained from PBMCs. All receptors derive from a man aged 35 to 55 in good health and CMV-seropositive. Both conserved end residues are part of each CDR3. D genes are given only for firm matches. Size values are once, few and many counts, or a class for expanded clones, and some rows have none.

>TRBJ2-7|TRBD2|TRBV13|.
TGTGCCAGCAGCTCGACTAGCGGGGGGGTCTACGAGCAGTACTTC
CASSSTSGGVYEQYF
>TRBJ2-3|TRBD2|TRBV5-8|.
TGTGCCAGCAGGGGGACTAGCGGGGCTCCAGATACGCAGTATTTT
CASRGTSGAPDTQYF
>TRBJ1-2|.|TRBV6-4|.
TGTGCCAGCAGTGACTCGATGGCAGGTGGCTACACCTTC
CASSDSMAGGYTF
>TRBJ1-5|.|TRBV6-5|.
TGTGCCAGCAGTTTCCGCGGGTTCAATCAGCCCCAGCATTTT
CASSFRGFNQPQHF
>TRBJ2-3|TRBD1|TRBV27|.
TGTGCCAGCAGTAAGCGGACAGGGGGAGGAGATACGCAGTATTTT
CASSKRTGGGDTQYF
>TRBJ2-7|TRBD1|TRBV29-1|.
TGCAGCGTTGGTGAGACAGGGTGGTACGAGCAGTACTTC
CSVGETGWYEQYF
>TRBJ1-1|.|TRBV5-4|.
TGTGCCAGCAGCCCAGGACAGAAAACTGAAGCTTTCTTT
CASSPGQKTEAFF
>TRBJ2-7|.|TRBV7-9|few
TGTGCCAGCAGCTTAGACGGAGCAGGGGTAGACGAGCAGTACTTC
CASSLDGAGVDEQYF
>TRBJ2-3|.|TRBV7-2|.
TGTGCCAGCAGCTTACTTGGACTCGCCGCGTCCCCAGATACGCAGTATTTT
CASSLLGLAASPDTQYF
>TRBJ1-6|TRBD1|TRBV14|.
TGTGCCAGCAGCCCGGATCTGACAGGGGGATCACCCCTCCACTTT
CASSPDLTGGSPLHF
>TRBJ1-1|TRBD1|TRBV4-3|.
TGCGCCAGCAGCCACAGGGACAGCAACACTGAAGCTTTCTTT
CASSHRDSNTEAFF
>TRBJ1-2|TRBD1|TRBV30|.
TGTGCCTGGAGCGCCTTTGGGACAGGGGACTACACCTTC
CAWSAFGTGDYTF
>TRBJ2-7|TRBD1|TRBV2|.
TGTGCCAGCAGCGGGACAGTCGAGCAGTACTTC
CASSGTVEQYF
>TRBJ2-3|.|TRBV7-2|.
TGTGCCAGCAGCTTCATGGGGGACTCCACGCAGTATTTT
CASSFMGDSTQYF
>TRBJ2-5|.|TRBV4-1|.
TGCGCCAGCAGCCAGGTGGGCGAACAAGAGACCCAGTACTTC
CASSQVGEQETQYF
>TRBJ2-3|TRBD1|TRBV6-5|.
TGTGCCAGCAGTTACACAGGGGGCAAGACGGATACGCAGTATTTT
CASSYTGGKTDTQYF
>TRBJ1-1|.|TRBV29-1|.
TGCAGCGTTGAAAAGGGGACACTTACTGAAGCTTTCTTT
CSVEKGTLTEAFF
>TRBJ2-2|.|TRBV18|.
TGTGCCAGCTCACCACCGGAGGGCCAGACCGGGGAGCTGTTTTTT
CASSPPEGQTGELFF
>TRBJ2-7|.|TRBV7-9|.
TGTGCCAGCAGTATCACGCTCGACTCGGGTGGCGAGCAGTACTTC
CASSITLDSGGEQYF
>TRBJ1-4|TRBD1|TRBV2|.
TGTGCCAGCAGGGGACAGGGTCTTGGAGAAAAACTGTTTTTT
CASRGQGLGEKLFF
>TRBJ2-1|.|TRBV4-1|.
TGCGCCAGCAGCCAAGGCGGGACTTTCAATGAGCAGTTCTTC
CASSQGGTFNEQFF
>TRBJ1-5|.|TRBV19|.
TGTGCCAGTAGTTGGGCAGGGGATCAGCCCCAGCATTTT
CASSWAGDQPQHF
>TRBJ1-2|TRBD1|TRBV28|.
TGTGCCAGCAGTTGGGACAGGAACTATGGCTACACCTTC
CASSWDRNYGYTF
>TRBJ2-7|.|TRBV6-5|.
TGTGCCAGCAGTTACCACCAGGGTAACGAGCAGTACTTC
CASSYHQGNEQYF
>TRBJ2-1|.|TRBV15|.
TGTGCCACCAGCCCTTACAGGGAGTTCAATGAGCAGTTCTTC
CATSPYREFNEQFF
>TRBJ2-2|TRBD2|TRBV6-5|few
TGTGCCAGCAGTTACGTGTCTAGCGGGGCCGGGGAGCTGTTTTTT
CASSYVSSGAGELFF
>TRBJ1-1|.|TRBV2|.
TGTGCCAGCAGTTCCCGGGGCACTGAAGCTTTCTTT
CASSSRGTEAFF
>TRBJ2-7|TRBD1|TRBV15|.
TGTGCCACCAGCAGAGATGGTGTGTCAGGGGGATACGAGCAGCACTTC
CATSRDGVSGGYEQHF
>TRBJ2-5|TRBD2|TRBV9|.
TGTGCCAGCAGCGCGGGTAGCGGGGGGGCTGGAGAGACCCAGTACTTC
CASSAGSGGAGETQYF
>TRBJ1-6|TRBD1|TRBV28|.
TGTGCCAGCAGTGGCGACAGGGGCAATTCACCCCTCCACTTT
CASSGDRGNSPLHF
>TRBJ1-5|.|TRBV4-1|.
TGCGCCAGCAGCCAAGATTCTTTACCAGATCAGCCCCAGCATTTT
CASSQDSLPDQPQHF
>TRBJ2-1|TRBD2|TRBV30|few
TGTGCCTGGAGTGAGTGGCGGGGGGACGATGAGCAGTTCTTC
CAWSEWRGDDEQFF
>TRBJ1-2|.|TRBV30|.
TGTGCCTGGAGTGAGGGGTTTGGCTACACCTTC
CAWSEGFGYTF
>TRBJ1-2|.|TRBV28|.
TGTGCCAGCAGTACGGGTCAAGCCGGCTACACCTTC
CASSTGQAGYTF
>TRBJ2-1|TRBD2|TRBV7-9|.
TGTGCCAGCAGCGTCAGCGGGGGGGCGTGGAATGAGCAGTTCTTC
CASSVSGGAWNEQFF
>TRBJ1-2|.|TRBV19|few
TGTGCCTCGAGAGACAGCCAAAATTACAATGGCTACACCTTC
CASRDSQNYNGYTF
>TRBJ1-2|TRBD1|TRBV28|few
TGTGCCAGCAGCCAAACCGGGACAGGGTTTAACTATGGCTACACCTTC
CASSQTGTGFNYGYTF
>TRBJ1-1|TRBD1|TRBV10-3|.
TGTGCCATCAGTGAGTCGTGGGGACAGGGCCCAGAGAACACTGAAGCTTTCTTT
CAISESWGQGPENTEAFF
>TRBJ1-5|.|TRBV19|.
TGTGCCACCCACTCAGGGTGGGACAATCAGCCCCAGCATTTT
CATHSGWDNQPQHF
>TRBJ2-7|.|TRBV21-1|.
TGTGCCAGCAGCACGCTAAATGGCCCGGGGAGAGTTGCCTACGAGCAGTACTTC
CASSTLNGPGRVAYEQYF
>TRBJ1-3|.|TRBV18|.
TGTGCCAGCTCACCCGTAGACACCATATATTTT
CASSPVDTIYF
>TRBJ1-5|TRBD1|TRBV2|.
TGTGCCAGCAGTGGGACAGGGGATCAGCCCCAGCATTTT
CASSGTGDQPQHF
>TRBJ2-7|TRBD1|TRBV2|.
TGTGCCGGCTCCGGGACAGGGATCTCGGAGCAGTACTTC
CAGSGTGISEQYF
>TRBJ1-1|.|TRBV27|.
TGTGCCAGCAGTTTTGGGGGGGTAGGCACTGAAGCTTTCTTT
CASSFGGVGTEAFF